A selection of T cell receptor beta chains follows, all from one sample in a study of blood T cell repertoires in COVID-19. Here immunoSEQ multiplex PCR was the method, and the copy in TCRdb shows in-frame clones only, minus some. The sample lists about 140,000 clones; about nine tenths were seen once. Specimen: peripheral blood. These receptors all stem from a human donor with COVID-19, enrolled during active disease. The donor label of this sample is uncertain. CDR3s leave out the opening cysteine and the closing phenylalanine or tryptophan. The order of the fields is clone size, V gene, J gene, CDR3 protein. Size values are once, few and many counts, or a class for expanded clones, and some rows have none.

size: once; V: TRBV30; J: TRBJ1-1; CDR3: AWSATGGTEAF
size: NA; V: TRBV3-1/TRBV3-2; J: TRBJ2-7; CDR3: ASSVQRGSEQY
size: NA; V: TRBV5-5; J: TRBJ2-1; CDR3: ASTLSGGTYNEQF
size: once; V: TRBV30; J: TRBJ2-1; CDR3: AWSPPGLDPGVQF
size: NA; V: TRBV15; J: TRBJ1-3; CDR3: ATSRDALEGNTIY
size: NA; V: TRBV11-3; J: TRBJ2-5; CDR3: ASSLTGTGKTQY
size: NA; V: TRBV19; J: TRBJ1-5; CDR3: ASGEPPQPQH
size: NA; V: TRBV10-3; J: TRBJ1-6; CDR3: ATLDNLDNSPLH
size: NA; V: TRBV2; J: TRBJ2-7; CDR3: ASRTGTGGSYEQY
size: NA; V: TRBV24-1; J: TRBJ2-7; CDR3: ATERTGPY
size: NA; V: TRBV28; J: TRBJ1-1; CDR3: ASSPSALATEAF
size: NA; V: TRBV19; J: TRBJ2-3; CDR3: ASNTGQGTDTQY
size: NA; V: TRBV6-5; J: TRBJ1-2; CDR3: ASSEGHARRDYT
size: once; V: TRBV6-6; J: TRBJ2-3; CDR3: ASSYTWGGDTQY
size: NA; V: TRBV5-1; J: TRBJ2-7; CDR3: ASSSQGNEQY
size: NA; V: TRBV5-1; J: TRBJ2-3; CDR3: ASSLGRLADTQY
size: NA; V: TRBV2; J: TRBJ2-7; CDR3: ASSEDGGEQY
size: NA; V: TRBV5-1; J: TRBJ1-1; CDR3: ASSVAQGTEAF
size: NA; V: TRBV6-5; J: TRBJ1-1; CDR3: ASSYAGQGRTEAF
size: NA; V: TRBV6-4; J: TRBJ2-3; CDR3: ASRRTGGSDTQY
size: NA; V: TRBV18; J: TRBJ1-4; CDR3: ASSPGQGPEKLF
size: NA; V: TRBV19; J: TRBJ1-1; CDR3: ASSAPGVSNTEAF
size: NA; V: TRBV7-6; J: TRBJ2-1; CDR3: ASSLRVRGGAYNEQF
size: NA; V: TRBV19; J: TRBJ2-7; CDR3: ASSIQAGPYEQY
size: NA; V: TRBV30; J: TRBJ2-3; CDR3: AWTGADTQY
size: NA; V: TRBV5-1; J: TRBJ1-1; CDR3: ASSQTWSTEAF
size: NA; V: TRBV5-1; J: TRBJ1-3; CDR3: ASSLGPSGNTIY
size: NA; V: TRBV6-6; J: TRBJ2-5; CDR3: ASSRGGGETQY
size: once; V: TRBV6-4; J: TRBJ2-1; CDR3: ASSDSRVSYNEQF
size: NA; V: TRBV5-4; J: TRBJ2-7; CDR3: ASSLGLAGGIYEQY
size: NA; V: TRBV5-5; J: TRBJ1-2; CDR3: ASRPGVDYGYT